The 9 T cell receptor beta chains below were found in one sample sequenced in a study of blood T cell repertoires in COVID-19. TCRdb keeps only in-frame clones here, not all; method: immunoSEQ multiplex PCR. The table lists around 400,000 clones, about 89% of them singletons. Material: peripheral blood. The origin of the receptors is an older woman with COVID-19, enrolled during active disease.

The gene calls are TRBV3-1 (or the pseudogene TRBV3-2) and TRBJ2-3; perhaps TRBD2 as D (7 bases). The CDR3 has 16 residues. Germline V CDR1 and CDR2: LGHDT, YNNKEL (reference sequence). Between the trimmed V and J ends, which lost 4 bases and 0 bases, there was a span of 14 bases. In DNA form, the CDR3 reads TGTGCCAGCAGCCCCCGGGGGGCTGTAAGCACAGATACGCAGTATTTT. This translates into CASSPRGAVSTDTQYF.

The rearrangement links TRBV18 to TRBJ2-3; TRBD2 matches at 7 bases. Germline-derived CDR1 and CDR2 are KGHSH and LQKENI. V was clipped by 3 bases and J by 5 bases; unmatched bases: 8. The CDR3 loop spans 15 amino acids. This CDR3 reads CASSPWASGKDTQYF. CDR3 in DNA: TGTGCCAGCTCACCTTGGGCCAGCGGGAAAGATACGCAGTATTTT.

This clone was counted a single time. This chain connects TRBV2 to TRBJ2-7, with D maybe TRBD2 (6 bases). Trimming removed 11 bases from V and 4 bases from J, with 12 bases in between. The CDR3 has 11 residues. Germline V gene sequence: CDR1 SNHLY, CDR2 FYNNEI. CDR3 in DNA: TGTGCCTCCAGGCGGGAATACGAGCAGTACTTC. Amino acid sequence: CASRREYEQYF.

This chain connects TRBV6-5 to TRBJ1-6; 8 nucleotides match TRBD1. The CDR3 is made up of 15 amino acids. Trimming at V came to 0 bases and at J to 9 bases, leaving 4 bases not matched to a gene. CDR1 and CDR2 from the germline V gene are MNHEY and SVGAGI. The CDR3 loop reads CASSYSGTGFSPLHF. Here the CDR3 DNA reads TGTGCCAGCAGTTACTCGGGGACAGGTTTTTCACCCCTCCACTTT.

In DNA, the CDR3 is TGTGCCAGCAGCGTAGGGGGAGATTTCAACTATGGCTACACCTTC. This translates into CASSVGGDFNYGYTF. This chain uses TRBV9 with TRBJ1-2; unclear D gene. CDR3 length equals 15 residues. Germline CDR1 and CDR2: SGDLS and YYNGEE. The V end was cut by 0 bases, the J end by 2 bases, with 11 bases between.

The chain uses TRBV5-1 and TRBJ1-2, with 9 bases that match TRBD1. Unmatched junction bases numbered 11, after V lost 2 bases and J lost 3 bases. The CDR3 is 17 amino acids. Germline V gene data show CDR1 as SGHRS and CDR2 as YFSETQ. The DNA of the CDR3 is TGCGCCAGCAGCTTCCAGAGGGGACAGGGAGAGGACTATGGCTACACCTTC. Protein product: CASSFQRGQGEDYGYTF.

This clone occurred once. The gene calls are TRBV4-2 and TRBJ1-2; 10 bases align to TRBD1. The CDR3 extends over 15 amino acids. The V and J ends lost 1 base and 8 bases, in that order; junction bases with no gene match: 7. CDR1 and CDR2 (germline): LGHNA, YNFKEQ. As DNA, the CDR3 is TGTGCCAGCAGCCAAGGAAGACAGGGGGCCGGGGGCTACACCTTC. As protein: CASSQGRQGAGGYTF.

The V gene is TRBV5-4, the J gene TRBJ2-3; TRBD2 matches 8 bases. The V gene's germline CDR1 is SGHNT and CDR2 YYREEE (reference sequence). Trimming took 4 bases from V and 1 from J; bases not matched to a gene: 2. The CDR3 runs to 14 residues. CDR3 residues: CASSPGGGTDTQYF. CDR3 coding DNA: TGTGCCAGCAGCCCGGGGGGGGGCACAGATACGCAGTATTTT.

V usage is TRBV11-2 and J usage is TRBJ2-1; 8 nucleotides agree with TRBD1. The CDR3 has 15 amino acids. Losses at the gene ends were 6 bases for V and 4 bases for J; bases not matched to a gene: 8. The germline V gene encodes CDR1 SGHAT and CDR2 FQNNGV. The CDR3 loop is CASRPSGGLYNEQFF. Here the CDR3 DNA reads TGTGCCAGCAGGCCCTCAGGGGGCCTTTACAATGAGCAGTTCTTC.